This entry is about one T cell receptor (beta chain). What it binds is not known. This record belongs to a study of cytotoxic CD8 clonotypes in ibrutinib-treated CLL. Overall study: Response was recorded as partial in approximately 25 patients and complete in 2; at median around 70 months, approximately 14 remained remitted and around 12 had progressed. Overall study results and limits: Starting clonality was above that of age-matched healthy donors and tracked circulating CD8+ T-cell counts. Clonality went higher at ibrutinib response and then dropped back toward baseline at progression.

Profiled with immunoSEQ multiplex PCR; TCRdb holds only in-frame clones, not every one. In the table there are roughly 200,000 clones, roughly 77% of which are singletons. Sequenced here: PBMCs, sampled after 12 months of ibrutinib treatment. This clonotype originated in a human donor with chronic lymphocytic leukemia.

The DNA of the CDR3 is TGTGCCACCAGCAGAGAATCGGGCGGCAAAAACATTCAGTACTTC. It yields the protein CATSRESGGKNIQYF. The gene calls are TRBV15 and TRBJ2-4; D gene uncertain. Germline-derived CDR1 and CDR2 are LNHNV and YYDKDF (reference sequence). The CDR3 spans 15 residues. Trimming took 0 bases from V and 3 from J, leaving 9 bases between them.